Shown below are 8 T cell receptor beta chains from a single sample sequenced in a study of T cell changes during pregnancy in multiple sclerosis. The data were produced by immunoSEQ multiplex PCR, yet TCRdb's version contains in-frame clones alone and is incomplete. The sample has tens of thousands of clones, approximately 92% seen once. The material sequenced was peripheral blood, taken before pregnancy. The source is a female donor with multiple sclerosis, enrolled in a pregnancy study.

The chain uses TRBV6-5 and TRBJ1-2, with 8 bases identical to TRBD1. The CDR3 loop spans 16 amino acids. Trimming took 2 bases from V and 2 from J; bases not matched to a gene: 7. Germline V lookup: CDR1 MNHEY, CDR2 SVGAGI. This chain's CDR3 is CASSYKGTGGNYGYTF. CDR3 in DNA: TGTGCCAGCAGTTACAAGGGGACAGGCGGGAACTATGGCTACACCTTC.

CDR3 coding DNA: TGTGCCAGCAGCTCTGAGGGACAGTCGGCTTTCTTT. It translates to CASSSEGQSAFF. V is TRBV11-2 and J is TRBJ1-1; the match to TRBD1 covers 7 bases. Trimming removed 4 bases from V and 11 bases from J; junction bases left unmatched: 7. Per the germline V gene, CDR1 is SGHAT and CDR2 is FQNNGV. The CDR3 is 12 residues long. The entire variable domain, with the rest obtained from reference TRBV11-2 and TRBJ1-1, is as follows: EAGVAQSPRYKIIEKRQSVAFWCNPISGHATLYWYQQILGQGPKLLIQFQNNGVVDDSQLPKDRFSAERLKGVDSTLKIQPAKLEDSAVYLCASSSEGQSAFFGQGTRLTVV.

The chain has TRBV27 and TRBJ2-6; 7 nucleotides line up with TRBD1. The CDR3 runs 17 residues. V was clipped by 2 bases and J by 0 bases; unmatched bases: 4. Germline V CDR1 and CDR2: MNHEY, SMNVEV (reference sequence). The CDR3, as DNA: TGTGCCAGCAGTTTAAAACAGGGGAGCTCTGGGGCCAACGTCCTGACTTTC. It yields the protein CASSLKQGSSGANVLTF.

V is TRBV28 and J is TRBJ1-5, with a possible D match to TRBD1 (6 bases). From germline, CDR1 is MDHEN and CDR2 SYDVKM. Trimming pared 1 base from V and 6 bases from J, leaving 16 bases between. The CDR3 contains 16 residues. Here the CDR3 reads CASSLYGRGGGQPQHF. The CDR3 coding sequence is TGTGCCAGCAGTTTATATGGCAGGGGAGGGGGTCAGCCCCAGCATTTT.

The chain joins TRBV27 to TRBJ2-4; possibly TRBD1 for D (7 bases). The CDR3 runs to 15 residues. Germline V gene lookup returns CDR1 MNHEY and CDR2 SMNVEV (reference sequence). Trimming took off 5 bases at V and 6 bases at J, with 17 bases between the two ends. The CDR3 reads CASSPRGQGGNIQYF. CDR3 nucleotide sequence: TGTGCCAGCAGTCCCCGGGGGCAGGGGGGAAACATTCAGTACTTC.

The chain carries TRBV18 and TRBJ2-4; 10 bases agree with TRBD1. Germline lookup yields CDR1 KGHSH and CDR2 LQKENI. The V gene end was trimmed by 3 bases and the J gene end by 13 bases; junction bases not matched to a gene: 9. The CDR3 totals 14 residues. In DNA form, the CDR3 reads TGTGCCAGCTCACCGGGACAGGGGATACTGGGCCAGTACTTC. This sequence encodes CASSPGQGILGQYF.

The CDR3 protein is CASSQGDRGSGANVLTF. Here the CDR3 DNA reads TGTGCCAGCAGCCAAGGGGACAGGGGGTCTGGGGCCAACGTCCTGACTTTC. The chain couples TRBV4-2 to TRBJ2-6; the match to TRBD1 covers 11 bases. This CDR3 region has 17 residues. J lost 1 base, V lost 1 base, and 0 bases had no gene match. Germline CDR1 is LGHNA and CDR2 is YNFKEQ.

The chain links TRBV2 to TRBJ2-2; D is uncertain. The CDR3 is made up of 13 amino acids. With 1 base removed from V and 4 bases from J, the gap between germline ends came to 4 bases. Germline CDR1 SNHLY, CDR2 FYNNEI. The CDR3 region is CASSEGGTGELFF. The DNA for the CDR3 is TGTGCCAGCAGTGAAGGAGGCACCGGGGAGCTGTTTTTT.